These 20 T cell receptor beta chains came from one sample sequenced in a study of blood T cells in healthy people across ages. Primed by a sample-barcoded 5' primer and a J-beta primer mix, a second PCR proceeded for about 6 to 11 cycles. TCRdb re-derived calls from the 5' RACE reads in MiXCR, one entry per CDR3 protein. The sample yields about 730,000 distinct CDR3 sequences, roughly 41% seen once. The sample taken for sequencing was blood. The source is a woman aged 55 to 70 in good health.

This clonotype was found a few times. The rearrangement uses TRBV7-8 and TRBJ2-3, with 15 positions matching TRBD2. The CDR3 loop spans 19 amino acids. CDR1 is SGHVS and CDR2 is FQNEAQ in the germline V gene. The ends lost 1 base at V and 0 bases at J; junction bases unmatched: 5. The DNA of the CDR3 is TGTGCCAGCAGCTTAGAGGGACTAGCGGGGGGCGGGAGCACAGATACGCAGTATTTT. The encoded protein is CASSLEGLAGGGSTDTQYF.

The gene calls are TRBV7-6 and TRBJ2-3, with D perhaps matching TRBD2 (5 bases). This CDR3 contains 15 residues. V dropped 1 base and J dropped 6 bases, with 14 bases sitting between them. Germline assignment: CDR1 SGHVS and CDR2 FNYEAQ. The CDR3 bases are TGTGCCAGCAGCTTAGTAGGAGGAGACTGGGATACGCAGTATTTT. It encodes CASSLVGGDWDTQYF.

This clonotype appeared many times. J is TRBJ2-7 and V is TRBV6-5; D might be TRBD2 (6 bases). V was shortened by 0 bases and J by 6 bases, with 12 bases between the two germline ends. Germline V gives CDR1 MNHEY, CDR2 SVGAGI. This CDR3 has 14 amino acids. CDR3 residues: CASSYSSSVGEQYF. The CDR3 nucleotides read TGTGCCAGCAGTTACTCTTCTAGCGTGGGCGAGCAGTACTTC.

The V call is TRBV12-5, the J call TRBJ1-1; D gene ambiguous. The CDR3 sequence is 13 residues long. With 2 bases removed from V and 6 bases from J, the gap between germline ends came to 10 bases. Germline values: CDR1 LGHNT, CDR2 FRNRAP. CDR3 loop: CASGLSFPPEAFF. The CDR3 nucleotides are TGTGCTAGTGGTTTGTCCTTCCCCCCTGAAGCTTTCTTT.

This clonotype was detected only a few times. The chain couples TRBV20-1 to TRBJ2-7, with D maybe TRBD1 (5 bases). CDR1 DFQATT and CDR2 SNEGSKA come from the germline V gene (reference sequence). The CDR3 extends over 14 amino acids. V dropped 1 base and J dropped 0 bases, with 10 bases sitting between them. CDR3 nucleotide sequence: TGCAGTGCTAGAGTCGACAGCAACTCCTACGAGCAGTACTTC. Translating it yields CSARVDSNSYEQYF.

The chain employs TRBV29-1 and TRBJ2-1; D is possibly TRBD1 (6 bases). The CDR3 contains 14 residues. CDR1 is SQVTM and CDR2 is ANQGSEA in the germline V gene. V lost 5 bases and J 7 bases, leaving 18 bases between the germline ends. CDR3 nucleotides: TGCAGCGTTCGTGATGGGGGCTACACGAATGAGCAGTTCTTC. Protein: CSVRDGGYTNEQFF.

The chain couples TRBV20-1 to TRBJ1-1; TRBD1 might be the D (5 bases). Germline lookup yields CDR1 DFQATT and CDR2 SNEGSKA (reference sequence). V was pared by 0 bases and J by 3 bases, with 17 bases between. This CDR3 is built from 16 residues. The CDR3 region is CSARDGFRGSDTEAFF. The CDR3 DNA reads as TGCAGTGCTAGAGATGGCTTTCGGGGGTCGGACACTGAAGCTTTCTTT.

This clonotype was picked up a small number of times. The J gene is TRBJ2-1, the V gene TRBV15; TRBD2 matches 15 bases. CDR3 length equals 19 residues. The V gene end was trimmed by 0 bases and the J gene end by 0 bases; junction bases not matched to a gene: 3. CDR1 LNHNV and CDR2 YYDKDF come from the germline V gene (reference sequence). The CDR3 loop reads CATSRDGTSGGSSYNEQFF. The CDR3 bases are TGTGCCACCAGCAGAGATGGGACTAGCGGGGGGAGCTCCTACAATGAGCAGTTCTTC.

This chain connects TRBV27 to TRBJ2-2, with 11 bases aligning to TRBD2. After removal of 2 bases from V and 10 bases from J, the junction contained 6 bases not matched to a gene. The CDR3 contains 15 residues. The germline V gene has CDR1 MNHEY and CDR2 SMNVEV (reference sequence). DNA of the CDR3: TGTGCCAGCAGTTTAATAGCGGGAGGGCCGAAGGAGCTGTTTTTT. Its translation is CASSLIAGGPKELFF.

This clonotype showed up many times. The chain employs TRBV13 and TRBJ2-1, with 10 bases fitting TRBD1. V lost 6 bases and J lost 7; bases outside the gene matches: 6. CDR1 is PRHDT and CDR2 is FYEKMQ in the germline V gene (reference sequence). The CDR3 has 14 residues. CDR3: CASSPGQGRNEQFF. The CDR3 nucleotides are TGTGCCAGCAGTCCGGGACAGGGGAGGAATGAGCAGTTCTTC.

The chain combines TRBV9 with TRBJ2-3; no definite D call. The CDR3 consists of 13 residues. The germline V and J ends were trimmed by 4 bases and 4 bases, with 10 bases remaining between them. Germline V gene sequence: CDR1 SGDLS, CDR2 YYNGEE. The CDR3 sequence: CASSPFEADTQYF. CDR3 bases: TGTGCCAGCAGCCCGTTTGAGGCAGATACGCAGTATTTT.

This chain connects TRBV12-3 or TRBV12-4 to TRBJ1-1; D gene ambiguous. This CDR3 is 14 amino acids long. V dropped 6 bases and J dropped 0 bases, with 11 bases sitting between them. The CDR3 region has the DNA TGTGCCAGCAGGATGCAGTCGATGAACACTGAAGCTTTCTTT. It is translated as CASRMQSMNTEAFF.

This CDR3 is CASSVGLTSGRALTDTQYF. CDR3 sequence (DNA): TGTGCCAGCAGCGTAGGTCTCACTAGCGGGAGGGCCCTCACAGATACGCAGTATTTT. The chain carries TRBV9 and TRBJ2-3; 13 bases are a match to TRBD2. The CDR3 has 19 amino acids. Germline values: CDR1 SGDLS, CDR2 YYNGEE. The ends lost 0 bases at V and 2 bases at J; junction bases unmatched: 9.

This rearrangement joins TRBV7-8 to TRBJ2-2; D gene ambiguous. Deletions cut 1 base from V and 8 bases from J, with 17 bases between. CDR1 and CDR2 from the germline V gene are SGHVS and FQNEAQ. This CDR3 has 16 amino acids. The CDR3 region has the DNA TGTGCCAGCAGCTTAGTATCCCGACTGATGAAAGGGGAGCTGTTTTTT. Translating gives CASSLVSRLMKGELFF.

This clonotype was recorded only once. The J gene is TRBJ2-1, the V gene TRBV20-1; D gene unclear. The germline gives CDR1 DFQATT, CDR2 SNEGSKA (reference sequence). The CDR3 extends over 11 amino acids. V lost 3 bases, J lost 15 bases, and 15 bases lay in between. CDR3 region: CSASRAAAMFF. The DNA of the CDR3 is TGCAGTGCTAGTCGGGCGGCAGCAATGTTCTTC.

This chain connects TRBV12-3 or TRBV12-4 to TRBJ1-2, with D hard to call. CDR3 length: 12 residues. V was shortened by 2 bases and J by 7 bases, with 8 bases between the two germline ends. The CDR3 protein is CASSLWVGGYTF. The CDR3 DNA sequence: TGTGCCAGCAGTTTATGGGTGGGTGGCTACACCTTC.

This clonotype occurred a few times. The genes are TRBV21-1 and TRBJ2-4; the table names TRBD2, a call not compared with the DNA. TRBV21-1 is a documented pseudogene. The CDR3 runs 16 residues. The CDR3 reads CASSKGREVGKNIQYF. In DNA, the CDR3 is TGTGCCAGCAGCAAAGGGAGGGAGGTGGGCAAAAACATTCAGTACTTC.

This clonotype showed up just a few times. This CDR3 is CSAPGLWGSGANVLTF. The CDR3 DNA reads as TGCAGTGCCCCCGGACTTTGGGGCTCTGGGGCCAACGTCCTGACTTTC. V is TRBV20-1 and J is TRBJ2-6; the D gene is possibly TRBD2 (5 bases). The CDR3 runs 16 residues. Germline assignment: CDR1 DFQATT and CDR2 SNEGSKA (reference sequence). The ends were cut back, 6 bases at V and 0 bases at J, with 15 bases in the middle.

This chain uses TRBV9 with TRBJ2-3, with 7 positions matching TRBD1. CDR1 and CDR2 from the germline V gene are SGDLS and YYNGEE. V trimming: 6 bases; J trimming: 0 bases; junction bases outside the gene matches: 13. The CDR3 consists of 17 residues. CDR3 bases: TGTGCCAGCATGCGGACAGGTGGTTCCGCCAGCACAGATACGCAGTATTTT. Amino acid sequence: CASMRTGGSASTDTQYF.

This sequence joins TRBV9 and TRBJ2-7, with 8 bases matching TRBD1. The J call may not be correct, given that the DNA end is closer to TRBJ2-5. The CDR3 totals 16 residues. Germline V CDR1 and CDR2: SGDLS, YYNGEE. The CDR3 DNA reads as TGTGCCAGCAGCGTAGGGCAGGGGGCTTCCATAAAGACCCAGTACTTC. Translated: CASSVGQGASIKTQYF.